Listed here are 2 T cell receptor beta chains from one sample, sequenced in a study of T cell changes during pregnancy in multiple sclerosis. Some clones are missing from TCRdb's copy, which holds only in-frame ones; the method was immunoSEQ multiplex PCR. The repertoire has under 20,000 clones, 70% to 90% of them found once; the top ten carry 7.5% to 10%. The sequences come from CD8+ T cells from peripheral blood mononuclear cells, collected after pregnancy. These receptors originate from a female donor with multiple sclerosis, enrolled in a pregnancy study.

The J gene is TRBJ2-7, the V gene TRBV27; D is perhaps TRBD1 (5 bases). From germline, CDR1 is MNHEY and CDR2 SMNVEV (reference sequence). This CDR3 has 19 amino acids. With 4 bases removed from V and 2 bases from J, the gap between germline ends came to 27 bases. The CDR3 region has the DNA TGTGCCAGCAGTTCTTCCCATGGCTCCCAGGGATATTCCCCCTACGAGCAGTACTTC. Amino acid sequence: CASSSSHGSQGYSPYEQYF.

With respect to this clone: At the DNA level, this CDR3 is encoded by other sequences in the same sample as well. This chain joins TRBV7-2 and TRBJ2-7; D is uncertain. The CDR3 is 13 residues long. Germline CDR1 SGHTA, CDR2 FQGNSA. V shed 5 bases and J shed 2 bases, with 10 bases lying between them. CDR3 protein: CASSLDTAYEQYF. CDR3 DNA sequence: TGTGCCAGCAGCCTAGACACAGCCTACGAGCAGTACTTC. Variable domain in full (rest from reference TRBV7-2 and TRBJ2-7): GAGVSQSPSNKVTEKGKDVELRCDPISGHTALYWYRQSLGQGLEFLIYFQGNSAPDKSGLPSDRFSAERTGGSVSTLTIQRTQQEDSAVYLCASSLDTAYEQYFGPGTRLTVT.